The source of this TCR beta chain is a study of siplizumab effects on memory and regulatory T cells. Libraries were prepared by immunoSEQ multiplex PCR; TCRdb keeps only in-frame clonotypes and omits some of them. The sample lists roughly 62,000 clones; approximately 93% were seen once. Unmatched junction bases numbered 2, after V lost 4 bases and J lost 3 bases. Germline V gene data show CDR1 as MGHDK and CDR2 as SYGVNS. The CDR3 totals 15 residues. The chain recombines TRBV25-1 with TRBJ2-7; TRBD2 agrees at 14 bases. Sequencing was done on a sample of CD8+ T cells sorted from blood. This clonotype originated in a human donor in good health. CDR3 sequence reads: CASSAGTSGSYEQYF. The CDR3 region has the DNA TGTGCCAGCAGTGCTGGGACTAGCGGGAGCTACGAGCAGTACTTC.